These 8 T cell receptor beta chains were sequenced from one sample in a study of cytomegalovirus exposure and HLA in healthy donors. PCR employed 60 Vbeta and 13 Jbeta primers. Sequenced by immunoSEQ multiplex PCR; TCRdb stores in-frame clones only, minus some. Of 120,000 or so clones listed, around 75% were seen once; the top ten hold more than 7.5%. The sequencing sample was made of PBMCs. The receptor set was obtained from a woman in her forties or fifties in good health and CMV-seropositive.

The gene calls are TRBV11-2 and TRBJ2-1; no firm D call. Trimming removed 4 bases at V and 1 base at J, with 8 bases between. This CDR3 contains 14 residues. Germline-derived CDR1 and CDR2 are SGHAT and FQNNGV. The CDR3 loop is CASSSWRSYNEQFF. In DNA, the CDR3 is TGTGCCAGCAGCTCCTGGAGATCCTACAATGAGCAGTTCTTC.

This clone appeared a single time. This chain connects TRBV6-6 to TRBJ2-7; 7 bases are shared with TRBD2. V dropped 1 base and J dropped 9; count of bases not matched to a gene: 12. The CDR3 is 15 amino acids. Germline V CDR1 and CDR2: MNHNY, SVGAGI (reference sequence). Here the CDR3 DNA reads TGTGCCAGCAGTTACTTGGGGGAGGGTCACCTAGGGCAGTACTTC. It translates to CASSYLGEGHLGQYF.

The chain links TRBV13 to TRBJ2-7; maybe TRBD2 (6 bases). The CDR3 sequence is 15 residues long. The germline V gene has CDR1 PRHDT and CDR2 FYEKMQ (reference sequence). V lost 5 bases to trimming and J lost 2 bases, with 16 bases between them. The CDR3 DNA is TGTGCCAGCAGCCTGGGAGGCGGGTTTCCCTACGAGCAGTACTTC. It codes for CASSLGGGFPYEQYF.

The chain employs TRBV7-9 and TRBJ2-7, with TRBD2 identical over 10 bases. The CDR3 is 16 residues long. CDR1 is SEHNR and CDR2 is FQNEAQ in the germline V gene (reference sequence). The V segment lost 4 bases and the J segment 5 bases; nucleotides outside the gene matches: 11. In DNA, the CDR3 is TGTGCCAGCAGCTCCCCTGGGATAGCGGGAGGCCACGAGCAGTACTTC. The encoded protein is CASSSPGIAGGHEQYF. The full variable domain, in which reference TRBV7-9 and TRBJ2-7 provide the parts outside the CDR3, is DTGVSQNPRHKITKRGQNVTFRCDPISEHNRLYWYRQTLGQGPEFLTYFQNEAQLEKSRLLSDRFSAERPKGSFSTLEIQRTEQGDSAMYLCASSSPGIAGGHEQYFGPGTRLTVT.

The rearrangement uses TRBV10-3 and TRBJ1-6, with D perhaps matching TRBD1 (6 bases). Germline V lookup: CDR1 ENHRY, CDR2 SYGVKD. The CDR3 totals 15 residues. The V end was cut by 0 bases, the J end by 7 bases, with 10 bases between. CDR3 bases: TGTGCCATCAGTGAGTCAGGGGGATACAATTCACCCCTCCACTTT. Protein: CAISESGGYNSPLHF.

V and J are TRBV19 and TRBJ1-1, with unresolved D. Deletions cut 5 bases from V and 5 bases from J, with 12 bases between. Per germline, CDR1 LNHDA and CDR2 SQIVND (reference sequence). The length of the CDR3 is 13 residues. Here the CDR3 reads CASSLPPGTEAFF. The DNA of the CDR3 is TGTGCCAGTAGTCTACCCCCGGGGACTGAAGCTTTCTTT.

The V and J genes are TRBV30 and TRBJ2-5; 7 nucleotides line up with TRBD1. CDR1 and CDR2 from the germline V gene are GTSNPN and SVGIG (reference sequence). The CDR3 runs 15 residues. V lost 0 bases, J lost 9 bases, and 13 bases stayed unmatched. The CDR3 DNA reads TGTGCCTGGAGTGTACTAGACAGGGCTCGTTTCCCCCAGTACTTC. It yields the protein CAWSVLDRARFPQYF.

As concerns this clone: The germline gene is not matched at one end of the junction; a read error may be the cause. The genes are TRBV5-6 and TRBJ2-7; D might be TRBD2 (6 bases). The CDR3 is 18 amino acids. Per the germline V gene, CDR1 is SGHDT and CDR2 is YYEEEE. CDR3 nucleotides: TGTACCAGCAGCCAAGCCCAAACCCGGCCGGAGGGCCGTTACGAGCAGTACTTC. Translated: CTSSQAQTRPEGRYEQYF.